In its sample, the clone carrying this TCR beta chain was seen many times. This record belongs to a study of early T cells in non-severe SARS-CoV-2 infection. TCRdb fed the 5' RACE reads into MiXCR, producing one record per CDR3 protein. The sample gives about 46,000 distinct CDR3 sequences, around 10% of which show up once; around 5.3% is in the top ten. The germline V gene encodes CDR1 KGHSH and CDR2 LQKENI. The CDR3 sequence is 15 residues long. J was trimmed by 5 bases and V by 5 bases; bases with no gene match: 9. The sequence came from an adult who was a healthcare worker with PCR-confirmed SARS-CoV-2 infection or an uninfected control (not recorded which). The chain uses TRBV18 and TRBJ2-3; 8 nucleotides match TRBD1. The specimen comprised whole blood, sampled at baseline. The CDR3 spells CASSFVGQGQDTQYF. CDR3 DNA sequence: TGTGCCAGCTCATTCGTCGGACAGGGCCAAGATACGCAGTATTTT.